This T cell receptor (beta chain) was sequenced during a study of PD-1 blockade in classical Hodgkin lymphoma. Study conclusions and caveats: Baseline diversity resembling that of newly diagnosed patients was seen in complete responders. Relapsed/refractory patients reportedly had lower baseline diversity than newly diagnosed patients. Significantly greater TCR diversity emerged by C4D1 in CD4+ cells but not CD8+ cells.

Autologous stem cell transplantation was followed by relapse in every patient, and brentuximab vedotin exposure varied. Details on this clone: What it binds is not known.

V was clipped by 3 bases and J by 2 bases; unmatched bases: 4. The CDR3 is 15 residues long. TCRdb keeps only in-frame clones here, not all; method: immunoSEQ multiplex PCR. This sample has 5,500 to 8,000 clones, with approximately 84% found just once. Sequences were derived from peripheral blood mononuclear cells (PBMCs), sampled at baseline. This sequence joins TRBV7-1 and TRBJ2-7, with 10 nucleotides matching TRBD1. TRBV7-1 is assigned to the ORF class and has an uncertain function. The sequence was collected from a human donor with classical Hodgkin lymphoma. The CDR3 spells CASSSRTGGTYEQYF. CDR3 bases: TGTGCCAGCAGCTCCAGGACAGGGGGAACCTACGAGCAGTACTTC.